This T cell receptor (beta chain) was recovered during a study of memory CD4+ T cells and cytomegalovirus serostatus. The sort gate was single viable CD3+CD4+CD8-CD45RO+ cells for memory CD4+ T cells. Study-wide findings and caveats: A US-trained random forest predicted CMV serostatus with median AUC around 0.91.

Sequencing used immunoSEQ multiplex PCR; TCRdb keeps in-frame clones, though not all of them. Of tens of thousands of clones listed, around 75% are singletons. Points on this clone: The antigen remains undetermined.

The CDR3 spans 11 residues. Germline V gives CDR1 SNHLY, CDR2 FYNNEI. V was cut by 8 bases and J by 6 bases, with 11 bases left in between. This TCR derives from an adult in good health and CMV-seronegative. The sequenced sample consisted of memory CD4+ T cells from blood. The V call is TRBV2, the J call TRBJ2-7; a possible D gene is TRBD2 (5 bases). The CDR3 nucleotides read TGTGCCAGCGGAGGAGTCTCCGAGCAGTACTTC. Amino acid sequence: CASGGVSEQYF.